This TCR beta chain derives from a study of blood T cell repertoires in COVID-19. About the study: From the United States, Italy and Spain came samples of acute and convalescent COVID-19. Sources were T cells, B-cell-depleted T cells, or PBMCs; the material itself was cDNA or gDNA.

Source study methods: Amplification of reference gene primers provided the estimated nucleated cell counts. The protocol was immunoSEQ multiplex PCR, while the TCRdb copy is restricted to in-frame clones and leaves out a portion. V, J and clone size reflect that table, while D and trimming were determined from the DNA. The sample lists a few hundred thousand clones; 85% were seen once. Source material: peripheral blood. The sequence derives from a woman aged 50 to 60 with active or convalescent COVID-19.

The CDR3 sequence is CAISGGLGAYEQYF. The CDR3 coding sequence is TGTGCCATCAGTGGAGGACTGGGAGCCTACGAGCAGTACTTC. The chain employs TRBV10-3 and TRBJ2-7; the D gene is possibly TRBD2 (5 bases). There are 14 residues in the CDR3. Trimming left V 4 bases short and J 2 bases short, with 12 bases between. Germline-derived CDR1 and CDR2 are ENHRY and SYGVKD.